This TCR beta chain is from a study of control samples from healthy donors and cancer patients. The CDR3 length is 16 residues. The ends were cut back, 1 base at V and 1 base at J, with 12 bases in the middle. Per the germline V gene, CDR1 is SGHAT and CDR2 is FQNNGV. TCRdb's table, derived via immunoSEQ multiplex PCR, lists solely in-frame clones and lacks some. The profile shows 80,000 to 100,000 clones, roughly 89% of them singletons. The sample consisted of blood. This chain uses TRBV11-2 with TRBJ2-3; D is ambiguous. This receptor was obtained from a human donor in good health. The donor label of this sample is uncertain. Here the CDR3 DNA reads TGTGCCAGCAGCTTAGTGGCCGGGTTACGCACAGATACGCAGTATTTT. This sequence encodes CASSLVAGLRTDTQYF.